Presented here are 17 T cell receptor beta chains from one specimen sequenced in a study of blood T cell repertoires in COVID-19. The repertoire was sequenced with immunoSEQ multiplex PCR; TCRdb's copy has only in-frame clones and lacks some. There are roughly 250,000 clones in the sample; around four fifths occur only once, and 4.7% lies in the top ten. The sample was peripheral blood. The receptors stem from a woman in her 70s with acute or convalescent COVID-19.

The chain recombines TRBV3-1 (or the pseudogene TRBV3-2) with TRBJ1-6, with D possibly matching TRBD1 (6 bases). This CDR3 is 17 amino acids long. Per the germline V gene, CDR1 is LGHDT and CDR2 is YNNKEL (reference sequence). Trimming left V 3 bases short and J 6 bases short, with 18 bases between. The CDR3 coding sequence is TGTGCCAGCAGCCACAACTACAATGGACAGAGTAATTCACCCCTCCACTTT. Translated, it gives CASSHNYNGQSNSPLHF.

The chain has TRBV18 and TRBJ2-1; weak D call: TRBD2 (5 bases). The CDR3 contains 13 residues. Trimming pared 3 bases from V and 8 bases from J, leaving 11 bases between. Germline V gives CDR1 KGHSH, CDR2 LQKENI. CDR3 amino acids: CASSPGSGDEQFF. CDR3 sequence (DNA): TGTGCCAGCTCACCGGGGAGTGGAGATGAGCAGTTCTTC.

This clone was seen a single time. The gene calls are TRBV28 and TRBJ1-5; 7 bases align to TRBD1. The CDR3 is 15 residues long. J was trimmed by 4 bases and V by 5 bases; bases with no gene match: 8. The germline CDR1 and CDR2 sequences are MDHEN and SYDVKM. The CDR3: CASSQSDRDNQPQHF. CDR3 nucleotides: TGTGCCAGCAGTCAATCAGACAGGGATAATCAGCCCCAGCATTTT.

The chain employs TRBV14 and TRBJ2-7; 8 bases fit TRBD2. This CDR3 is 18 amino acids long. CDR1 SGHDN and CDR2 FVKESK come from the germline V gene. V dropped 2 bases and J dropped 3; count of bases not matched to a gene: 15. The DNA for the CDR3 is TGTGCCAGCAGCCAAATGATTAAGTCGTTACTAGCGGTCTACGAGCAGTACTTC. It is translated as CASSQMIKSLLAVYEQYF.

The chain joins TRBV15 to TRBJ2-7; 7 nucleotides match TRBD1. Germline CDR1 and CDR2: LNHNV and YYDKDF (reference sequence). This CDR3 spans 14 amino acids. With 4 bases clipped from V and 5 bases from J, the junction kept 8 bases outside the gene matches. DNA of the CDR3: TGTGCCACCAGCAAAGACAGGGCCCTGAACGAGCAGTACTTC. It yields the protein CATSKDRALNEQYF.

This clone was detected only a few times. The genes are TRBV18 and TRBJ1-2; maybe TRBD1 (5 bases). The CDR3 contains 14 residues. Germline V gives CDR1 KGHSH, CDR2 LQKENI. V lost 2 bases to trimming and J lost 7 bases, with 14 bases between them. The CDR3 loop reads CASSPGRVQSGYTF. The CDR3 DNA is TGTGCCAGCTCACCAGGCAGGGTGCAGTCTGGCTACACCTTC.

This sequence joins TRBV4-3 and TRBJ2-7; 10 bases are a match to TRBD2. The CDR3 covers 18 residues. Germline CDR1 and CDR2: LGHNA and YSLEER. After removal of 0 bases from V and 0 bases from J, the junction contained 8 bases not matched to a gene. CDR3 sequence reads: CASSQDASGGALSYEQYF. As DNA, the CDR3 is TGCGCCAGCAGCCAAGATGCTAGCGGGGGCGCCCTCTCCTACGAGCAGTACTTC.

The chain joins TRBV6-6 to TRBJ1-3, with D perhaps matching TRBD1 (5 bases). CDR3 length equals 16 residues. Germline V gene data show CDR1 as MNHNY and CDR2 as SVGAGI (reference sequence). Trimming left V 5 bases short and J 2 bases short, with 16 bases between. The CDR3 loop reads CASSIQGSFAGNTIYF. The CDR3 DNA reads as TGTGCCAGCAGTATTCAGGGTAGTTTTGCTGGAAACACCATATATTTT.

The V and J genes are TRBV3-1 (or the pseudogene TRBV3-2) and TRBJ2-5; 10 nucleotides match TRBD2. From germline, CDR1 is LGHDT and CDR2 YNNKEL (reference sequence). The length of the CDR3 is 14 residues. V dropped 4 bases and J dropped 1; count of bases not matched to a gene: 0. The CDR3 region has the DNA TGTGCCAGCAGCCTAGCGGGGGGCCAAGAGACCCAGTACTTC. This translates into CASSLAGGQETQYF.

The rearrangement uses TRBV7-6 and TRBJ2-2; 10 bases fit TRBD1. Trimming took 4 bases from V and 0 from J; bases not matched to a gene: 8. This CDR3 has 18 amino acids. Germline V gives CDR1 SGHVS, CDR2 FNYEAQ. The CDR3 DNA sequence: TGTGCCAGCAGCTCGCGGGGGACAGGGGCTACGAACACCGGGGAGCTGTTTTTT. Translating gives CASSSRGTGATNTGELFF.

This chain joins TRBV7-6 and TRBJ2-7, with D maybe TRBD2 (6 bases). Trimming pared 3 bases from V and 2 bases from J, leaving 11 bases between. The CDR3 spans 14 residues. CDR1 is SGHVS, CDR2 FNYEAQ, per germline. CDR3 amino acids: CASSLRRGPYEQYF. As DNA, the CDR3 is TGTGCCAGCAGCTTGAGGCGGGGCCCCTACGAGCAGTACTTC. Looking up the rest from reference TRBV7-6 and TRBJ2-7 gives the full variable domain: GAGVSQSPRYKVTKRGQDVALRCDPISGHVSLYWYRQALGQGPEFLTYFNYEAQQDKSGLPNDRFSAERPEGSISTLTIQRTEQRDSAMYRCASSLRRGPYEQYFGPGTRLTVT.

CDR3 DNA: TGTGCCAGCAGCGGCGGACTAATTGCAACTAATGAAAAACTGTTTTTT. It codes for CASSGGLIATNEKLFF. The chain couples TRBV9 to TRBJ1-4; D gene unclear. Trimming took off 3 bases at V and 0 bases at J, with 12 bases between the two ends. Germline V lookup: CDR1 SGDLS, CDR2 YYNGEE. The CDR3 length is 16 residues.

As concerns this clone: This specimen includes other DNA sequences encoding the same CDR3. V usage is TRBV3-1 (or the pseudogene TRBV3-2) and J usage is TRBJ1-1; possible D gene TRBD1, 5 bases. Germline V CDR1 and CDR2: LGHDT, YNNKEL (reference sequence). Trimming removed 1 base from V and 5 bases from J, with 11 bases in between. The CDR3 loop spans 14 amino acids. The CDR3 sequence: CASSQVGGDTEAFF. The CDR3 nucleotides are TGTGCCAGCAGCCAAGTTGGAGGGGATACTGAAGCTTTCTTT.

The V gene is TRBV6-5, the J gene TRBJ1-2, with D perhaps matching TRBD1 (5 bases). CDR1 is MNHEY and CDR2 is SVGAGI in the germline V gene. The CDR3 loop spans 13 amino acids. Trimming cost V 2 bases and J 8 bases, with 12 bases left between them. The CDR3 loop is CASSYTDRVGYTF. CDR3 DNA: TGTGCCAGCAGTTACACCGACAGAGTAGGCTACACCTTC.

Here the CDR3 DNA reads TGTGCCAGCAGTGAAGCATTAGGGGGCGAGAATGAAAAACTGTTTTTT. Translated, it gives CASSEALGGENEKLFF. The chain employs TRBV2 and TRBJ1-4, with 7 bases identical to TRBD1. J lost 5 bases, V lost 0 bases, and 6 bases had no gene match. This CDR3 is 16 amino acids long. Germline assignment: CDR1 SNHLY and CDR2 FYNNEI. Full variable domain (outside the CDR3, taken from reference TRBV2 and TRBJ1-4): EPEVTQTPSHQVTQMGQEVILRCVPISNHLYFYWYRQILGQKVEFLVSFYNNEISEKSEIFDDQFSVERPDGSNFTLKIRSTKLEDSAMYFCASSEALGGENEKLFFGSGTQLSVL.

V and J are TRBV5-4 and TRBJ1-2; TRBD1 might be the D (5 bases). V shed 0 bases and J shed 7 bases, with 10 bases lying between them. Germline-derived CDR1 and CDR2 are SGHNT and YYREEE (reference sequence). The CDR3 totals 13 residues. CDR3 DNA sequence: TGTGCCAGCAGCTTGGAGGGGTGGGGTGGCTACACCTTC. Amino acids: CASSLEGWGGYTF.

This clone showed up just once. V and J are TRBV6-2 or TRBV6-3 and TRBJ1-3, with D possibly being TRBD1 (5 bases). In germline, CDR1 is MNHEY, CDR2 SVGEGT. Trimming removed 4 bases at V and 3 bases at J, with 13 bases between. The CDR3 runs 15 residues. The CDR3 sequence is CASSSYRQLGNTIYF. CDR3 in DNA: TGTGCCAGCAGTTCCTACCGACAGCTTGGAAACACCATATATTTT.